This T cell receptor beta chain was identified during a study of tumor and adjacent non-tumor tissue in lung cancer. Turning to the study itself: There were 12 adenocarcinoma, a couple of squamous cell carcinoma and 1 small cell lung cancer cases. Patients were aged about 30 to 85, about 10 men and about 5 women, stage I to III.

Trimming at V came to 2 bases and at J to 0 bases, leaving 8 bases not matched to a gene. Germline CDR1 is MGHRA and CDR2 is YSYEKL. The CDR3 totals 17 residues. TCRbeta libraries were built with three rounds of nested PCR, modified from ARM-PCR. Using its own MiXCR run on the multiplex PCR reads, TCRdb lists one record per CDR3 protein. Of 75,000 to 95,000 distinct CDR3 sequences in the sample, around 77% were seen once. General study results and limits: Normal lung showed higher cumulative top 100 clone frequency than tumor. TCR diversity was significantly greater in tumor than normal lung tissue.

No cell sorting was done before RNA was extracted from the tissue. As concerns this clonotype: Antigen specificity is unknown.

Sample: lung tumor tissue. This sequence originates from a woman in her thirties or forties with non-small cell lung cancer. The chain has TRBV4-1 and TRBJ2-3, with 7 positions matching TRBD2. The CDR3 loop is CASSQTRTSGSTDTQYF. The CDR3 DNA follows: TGCGCCAGCAGCCAAACGAGGACTAGTGGTAGCACAGATACGCAGTATTTT.